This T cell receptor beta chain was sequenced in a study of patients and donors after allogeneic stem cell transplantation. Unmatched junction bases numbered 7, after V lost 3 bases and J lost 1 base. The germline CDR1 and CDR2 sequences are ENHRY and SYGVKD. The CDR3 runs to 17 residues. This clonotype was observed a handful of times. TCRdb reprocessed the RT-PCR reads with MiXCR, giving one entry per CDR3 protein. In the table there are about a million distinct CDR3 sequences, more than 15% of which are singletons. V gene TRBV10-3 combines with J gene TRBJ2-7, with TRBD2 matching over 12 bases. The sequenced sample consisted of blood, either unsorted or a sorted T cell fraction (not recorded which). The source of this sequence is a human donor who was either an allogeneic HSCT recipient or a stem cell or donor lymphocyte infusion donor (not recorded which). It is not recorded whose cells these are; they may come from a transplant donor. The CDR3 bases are TGTGCCATCAGTGACCCTAGACTAGCGGGGGAGTCCTACGAGCAGTACTTC. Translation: CAISDPRLAGESYEQYF.